This T cell receptor (beta chain) appears in the sequencing data of a study of blood T cells in healthy people across ages. Combining a sample-barcoded 5' primer with a J-beta primer mix, a second PCR ran for about 6 to 12 cycles. Using its own MiXCR run on the 5' RACE reads, TCRdb lists one record per CDR3 protein. The sample holds about 940,000 distinct CDR3 sequences, 45% to 50% seen once. The CDR3 has 15 amino acids. Germline CDR1 reads MNHNY; CDR2 reads SVGAGI (reference sequence). The V gene lost 7 bases and the J gene lost 11 bases, with 26 bases spanning the gap. This chain links TRBV6-6 with TRBJ2-5; no firm D call. The sequenced sample was blood. This sequence was found in a man aged 30 to 45 in good health. The CDR3: CASTPVSVGGNEQYF. The CDR3 DNA reads TGTGCCAGCACTCCTGTGAGTGTTGGCGGCAATGAGCAGTACTTC.